These 13 T cell receptor beta chains originate from one sample sequenced in a study of shared clonotypes between healthy human individuals. Naive-designated CD8 cells lacked CD45RO, were positively enriched for CCR7, and omitted terminally differentiated effector memory CD45RA+ cells. Profiled with immunoSEQ multiplex PCR; TCRdb holds only in-frame clones, not every one. This sample has 1.5 million to 2.5 million clones, with less than 95% found just once. The sequencing input was naive CD8+ T cells sorted from blood. All receptors derive from a man between 18 and 35 years old in good health.

Comment on this clone: Other DNA sequences of this sample code for an identical CDR3. V and J are TRBV27 and TRBJ1-5; no clear D gene. There are 13 residues in the CDR3. V lost 2 bases to trimming and J lost 1 base, with 3 bases between them. The V gene's germline CDR1 is MNHEY and CDR2 SMNVEV (reference sequence). The CDR3 loop reads CASSLRSNQPQHF. The DNA of the CDR3 is TGTGCCAGCAGTTTAAGGAGCAATCAGCCCCAGCATTTT.

The chain links TRBV6-1 to TRBJ1-1; D is unresolved. Germline V gene lookup returns CDR1 MNHNS and CDR2 SASEGT. The ends were cut back, 11 bases at V and 0 bases at J, with 13 bases in the middle. The CDR3 sequence is 13 residues long. CDR3 DNA sequence: TGTGCCGGACTAGACGTAATGAACACTGAAGCTTTCTTT. As protein: CAGLDVMNTEAFF.

This clone was recorded only once. The chain carries TRBV13 and TRBJ1-4, with unresolved D. The ends were cut back, 3 bases at V and 5 bases at J, with 7 bases in the middle. CDR1 is PRHDT, CDR2 FYEKMQ, per germline (reference sequence). CDR3 length: 13 amino acids. In nucleotides, the CDR3 is TGTGCCAGCAGCTTTACCGACAATGAAAAACTGTTTTTT. The encoded protein is CASSFTDNEKLFF.

This clone was observed a single time. The CDR3 loop is CASSSAGTSGSSTDTQYF. The CDR3 nucleotides read TGTGCCAGCAGCAGCGCCGGGACTAGCGGGAGTAGCACAGATACGCAGTATTTT. This sequence joins TRBV7-9 and TRBJ2-3, with 14 bases aligning to TRBD2. The CDR3 has 18 amino acids. Trimming took 5 bases from V and 0 from J; bases not matched to a gene: 7. Germline V gives CDR1 SEHNR, CDR2 FQNEAQ (reference sequence).

In nucleotides, the CDR3 is TGTGCCAGCAGTTACTCGGAGGGTGAGAACGAGCAGTACTTC. Amino acids: CASSYSEGENEQYF. The V and J genes are TRBV6-5 and TRBJ2-7; perhaps TRBD2 as D (6 bases). Trimming removed 0 bases from V and 5 bases from J, with 11 bases in between. The CDR3 loop spans 14 amino acids. Germline V lookup: CDR1 MNHEY, CDR2 SVGAGI.

V usage is TRBV28 and J usage is TRBJ1-2; unclear D gene. The V end was cut by 5 bases, the J end by 8 bases, with 18 bases between. The CDR3 has 14 residues. Germline V lookup: CDR1 MDHEN, CDR2 SYDVKM. The CDR3 DNA reads as TGTGCCAGCAGTCTGACGACCCCTGGCGGGGGCTACACCTTC. Its protein product is CASSLTTPGGGYTF.

The chain employs TRBV4-1 and TRBJ1-2; a possible D gene is TRBD1 (5 bases). CDR1 MGHRA and CDR2 YSYEKL come from the germline V gene. The CDR3 is 15 residues long. The V and J ends lost 1 base and 5 bases respectively, with 14 bases between them. CDR3 in DNA: TGCGCCAGCAGCCAAGTTTCCGCAGGGCCTTATGGCTACACCTTC. Amino acid sequence: CASSQVSAGPYGYTF.

The J gene is TRBJ2-7, the V gene TRBV5-1; no clear D. Germline CDR1 reads SGHRS; CDR2 reads YFSETQ. The V end lost 1 base, the J end lost 0 bases, and 8 bases lay between the germline ends. The CDR3 contains 14 residues. The CDR3 DNA reads TGCGCCAGCAGCTTGATTTCGAGCTCCTACGAGCAGTACTTC. Translated: CASSLISSSYEQYF. Combining the CDR3 with reference TRBV5-1 and TRBJ2-7 gives the whole variable domain KAGVTQTPRYLIKTRGQQVTLSCSPISGHRSVSWYQQTPGQGLQFLFEYFSETQRNKGNFPGRFSGRQFSNSRSEMNVSTLELGDSALYLCASSLISSSYEQYFGPGTRLTVT.

This chain uses TRBV4-1 with TRBJ2-1; 10 bases agree with TRBD2. Unmatched junction bases numbered 10, after V lost 7 bases and J lost 7 bases. The V gene's germline CDR1 is MGHRA and CDR2 YSYEKL. This CDR3 spans 15 amino acids. The CDR3 protein is CASKLSSGGYNEQFF. The DNA for the CDR3 is TGCGCCAGCAAGCTATCTAGCGGGGGCTATAATGAGCAGTTCTTC.

The CDR3 DNA reads TGCGCCAGCAGCCAAGATCGAGTAGTGGATCTCTCCGAGCAGTACTTC. It encodes CASSQDRVVDLSEQYF. The V and J genes are TRBV4-3 and TRBJ2-7, with no clear D. CDR3 length: 16 residues. Trimming took off 0 bases at V and 6 bases at J, with 18 bases between the two ends. Germline V gives CDR1 LGHNA, CDR2 YSLEER.

V is TRBV29-1 and J is TRBJ1-2; 10 nucleotides match TRBD1. Per the germline V gene, CDR1 is SQVTM and CDR2 is ANQGSEA. V lost 3 bases and J lost 4; bases outside the gene matches: 5. The CDR3 has 14 amino acids. The CDR3 loop is CSVDWDRGSYGYTF. The CDR3 bases are TGCAGCGTTGACTGGGACAGGGGATCCTATGGCTACACCTTC.

This clone was seen only once. V gene TRBV5-1 combines with J gene TRBJ1-5; D is unresolved. CDR1 is SGHRS and CDR2 is YFSETQ in the germline V gene. The CDR3 covers 15 residues. Trimming pared 0 bases from V and 1 base from J, leaving 8 bases between. CDR3: CASSLDGVSNQPQHF. The CDR3 nucleotides are TGCGCCAGCAGCTTGGATGGGGTAAGCAATCAGCCCCAGCATTTT.

The CDR3 nucleotides are TGTGCCAGCAGCTCCTGGGGGGTAAACACCGGGGAGCTGTTTTTT. Translating gives CASSSWGVNTGELFF. The chain couples TRBV11-2 to TRBJ2-2; maybe TRBD2 (6 bases). CDR3 length equals 15 residues. Trimming pared 4 bases from V and 2 bases from J, leaving 11 bases between. Germline V lookup: CDR1 SGHAT, CDR2 FQNNGV.